This entry describes one TCR beta chain. Through a sample-barcoded 5' primer and a J-beta primer mix, a second PCR was run for roughly 7 to 11 cycles. One entry per CDR3 protein, called by TCRdb with MiXCR from the 5' RACE reads. This sample has hundreds of thousands of distinct CDR3 sequences; under 45% occur once, and the top ten carry around 21%. These data come from a study of blood T cells in healthy people across ages. V was trimmed by 1 base and J by 2 bases, leaving 6 bases between them. This CDR3 has 15 amino acids. Germline V gene sequence: CDR1 MNHEY, CDR2 SMNVEV (reference sequence). The source is a man in his fifties or sixties in good health. The sample taken for sequencing was blood. The chain uses TRBV27 and TRBJ2-6; D call uncertain. CDR3 nucleotides: TGTGCCAGCAGTTTATTGGTAACTGGGGCCAACGTCCTGACTTTC. Its protein is CASSLLVTGANVLTF.